This T cell receptor beta chain was documented in a study of T cell changes during pregnancy in multiple sclerosis. This table comes from immunoSEQ multiplex PCR, and its TCRdb copy is limited to in-frame clones, with some not included. Of around 75,000 clones in the sample, about 94% are singletons; the top ten hold over 0.12%. V lost 5 bases and J lost 3, with 7 bases in between. Germline V gene data show CDR1 as SGHNT and CDR2 as YENEEA. The CDR3 sequence is 12 residues long. The sample here was CD4+ T cells from peripheral blood mononuclear cells, taken after pregnancy. This TCR was recovered from a female donor with multiple sclerosis, enrolled in a pregnancy study. The rearrangement links TRBV11-3 to TRBJ2-5; D is possibly TRBD2 (5 bases). The chain's CDR3 is CASSAGEETQYF. For the CDR3, the DNA is TGTGCCAGCAGCGCGGGTGAAGAGACCCAGTACTTC.